These T cell receptor beta chains were read from a single sample in a study of OX40 agonist ivuxolimab in advanced cancers. Clones were read by immunoSEQ multiplex PCR, and TCRdb kept only the in-frame ones, dropping some. The sample yields more than 45,000 clones, 83% seen once. The sequenced sample was CD4+ or CD8+ T cells sorted from blood, obtained in a trial of the OX40 agonist ivuxolimab. The source is an adult with an advanced solid tumor such as melanoma, head and neck, liver or kidney cancer. Both conserved end residues are part of each CDR3. D genes are given only for firm matches. A clone size is listed for some rows: how often the clone was seen (once, few, many), or a class if it is expanded.

clone_size j_call d_call v_call cdr3_aa cdr3_nt
NA TRBJ2-5 NA TRBV5-6 CASSTPRGETQYF TGTGCCAGCAGCACCCCACGGGGAGAGACCCAGTACTTC
NA TRBJ2-3 NA TRBV5-4 CASSLNLGTDTQYF TGTGCCAGCAGCCTCAACCTGGGAACAGATACGCAGTATTTT
NA TRBJ1-2 NA TRBV19 CASRTAGTTASAGYTF TGTGCCAGTAGAACAGCTGGGACCACTGCTTCTGCGGGCTACACCTTC
NA TRBJ1-2 NA TRBV6-5 CASSLHPDYGYTF TGTGCCAGCAGTCTCCATCCCGACTATGGCTACACCTTC
NA TRBJ2-3 NA TRBV9 CASSPTGPDTQYF TGTGCCAGCAGCCCAACGGGACCAGATACGCAGTATTTT
NA TRBJ1-6 TRBD1 TRBV23-1 CASSPSRSFRDRDNSPLHF TGCGCCAGCAGTCCCTCCCGCTCATTCCGGGACAGGGATAATTCACCCCTCCACTTT
NA TRBJ2-2 NA TRBV7-2 CASSLAASGWGELFF TGTGCCAGCAGCTTAGCGGCCAGCGGGTGGGGGGAGCTGTTTTTT
NA TRBJ2-7 NA TRBV6-1 CASRGPTRQYF TGTGCCAGCAGGGGCCCTACGAGGCAGTACTTC
NA TRBJ1-4 NA TRBV19 CASTRNGAGNEKLFF TGTGCCAGTACCCGAAATGGGGCCGGTAATGAAAAACTGTTTTTT
NA TRBJ1-4 NA TRBV5-4 CASSEGLKLFF TGTGCCAGCAGCGAAGGGTTGAAACTGTTTTTT
NA TRBJ2-1 TRBD2 TRBV7-2 CASTMGGSSYNEQFF TGTGCCAGCACCATGGGGGGGAGCTCCTACAATGAGCAGTTCTTC
NA TRBJ1-1 TRBD1 TRBV30 CAWSRPGGEAFF TGTGCCTGGAGTAGGCCAGGGGGCGAAGCTTTCTTT
NA TRBJ2-7 TRBD2 TRBV7-9 CASSLMGGSSYEQYF TGTGCCAGCAGCTTAATGGGGGGGTCCTCCTACGAGCAGTACTTC
NA TRBJ1-1 NA TRBV7-2 CASSLVPYSNTEAFF TGTGCCAGCAGCTTAGTTCCCTACTCTAACACTGAAGCTTTCTTT
once TRBJ2-2 NA TRBV10-3 CAISRTDLTGELFF TGTGCCATAAGTAGGACAGACCTCACCGGGGAGCTGTTTTTT
NA TRBJ2-7 TRBD1 TRBV4-1 CASSQVQGQSYEQYF TGCGCCAGCAGCCAAGTACAGGGACAGTCCTACGAGCAGTACTTC
NA TRBJ2-2 TRBD1 TRBV5-1 CASSLGSWTGNTGELFF TGCGCCAGCAGCCTTGGGAGCTGGACAGGGAACACCGGGGAGCTGTTTTTT
NA TRBJ1-2 NA TRBV4-1 CASSQDPVRYGYTF TGCGCCAGCAGCCAAGATCCAGTACGCTATGGCTACACCTTC
NA TRBJ2-3 TRBD2 TRBV11-2 CASSSGTSGGSSIDTQYF TGTGCCAGCAGCTCGGGGACTAGCGGGGGGTCAAGTATAGATACGCAGTATTTT
NA TRBJ2-1 NA TRBV7-2 CASSFVGGISSYNEQFF TGTGCCAGCAGCTTTGTTGGCGGGATCAGCTCCTACAATGAGCAGTTCTTC
few TRBJ1-2 NA TRBV7-2 CASSAIGGMDGYTF TGTGCCAGCTCCGCGATTGGGGGGATGGATGGCTACACCTTC
NA TRBJ1-5 NA TRBV7-9 CASSLGGGDQPQHF TGTGCCAGCAGCTTAGGGGGAGGGGATCAGCCCCAGCATTTT
once TRBJ2-4 NA TRBV9 CASSVAAQGKNIQYF TGTGCCAGCAGCGTAGCGGCTCAGGGAAAAAACATTCAGTATTTC
NA TRBJ1-3 NA TRBV18 CASSSTGSGNTIYF TGTGCCAGCTCATCTACAGGGTCTGGAAACACCATATATTTT
NA TRBJ2-5 TRBD2 TRBV7-9 CASSYFSGVLQETQYF TGTGCCAGCAGCTATTTTAGCGGGGTCCTCCAAGAGACCCAGTACTTC
few TRBJ1-6 NA TRBV2 CASSLQRPYNSPLHF TGTGCCAGCAGCCTACAAAGACCATATAATTCACCCCTCCACTTT
few TRBJ2-7 NA TRBV21-1 CASSKVRTPSSYEQYF TGTGCCAGCAGCAAGGTCCGGACACCCAGCTCCTACGAGCAGTACTTC
NA TRBJ1-1 NA TRBV18 CASSPPITGRENTEAFF TGTGCCAGCTCACCACCAATCACAGGGAGGGAGAACACTGAAGCTTTCTTT
NA TRBJ1-4 NA TRBV7-2 CASSLASRVATNEKLFF TGTGCCAGCAGCTTAGCCAGCAGAGTAGCAACTAATGAAAAACTGTTTTTT